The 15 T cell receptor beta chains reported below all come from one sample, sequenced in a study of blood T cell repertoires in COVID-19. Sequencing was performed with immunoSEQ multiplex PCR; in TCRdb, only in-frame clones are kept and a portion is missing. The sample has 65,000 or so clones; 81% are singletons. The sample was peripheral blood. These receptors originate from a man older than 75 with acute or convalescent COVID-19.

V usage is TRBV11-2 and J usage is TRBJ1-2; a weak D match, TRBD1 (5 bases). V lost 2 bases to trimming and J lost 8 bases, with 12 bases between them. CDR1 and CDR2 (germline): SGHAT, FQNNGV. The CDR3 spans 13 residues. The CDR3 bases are TGTGCCAGCAGCTTAACGCAGGGCAGGGGCTACACCTTC. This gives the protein CASSLTQGRGYTF.

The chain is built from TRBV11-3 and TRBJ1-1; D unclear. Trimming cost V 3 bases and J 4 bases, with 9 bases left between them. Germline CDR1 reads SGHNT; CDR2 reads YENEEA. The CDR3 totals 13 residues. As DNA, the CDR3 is TGTGCCAGCAGCTTTCTTTTCAGCACTGAAGCTTTCTTT. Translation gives CASSFLFSTEAFF.

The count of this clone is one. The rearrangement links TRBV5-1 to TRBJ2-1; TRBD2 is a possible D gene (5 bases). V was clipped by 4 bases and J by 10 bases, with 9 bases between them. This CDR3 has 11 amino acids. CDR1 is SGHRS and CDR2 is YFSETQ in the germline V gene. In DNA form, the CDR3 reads TGCGCCAGCAGCATAGTAGCGGAGCAGTTCTTC. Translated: CASSIVAEQFF. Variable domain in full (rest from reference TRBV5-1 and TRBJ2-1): KAGVTQTPRYLIKTRGQQVTLSCSPISGHRSVSWYQQTPGQGLQFLFEYFSETQRNKGNFPGRFSGRQFSNSRSEMNVSTLELGDSALYLCASSIVAEQFFGPGTRLTVL.

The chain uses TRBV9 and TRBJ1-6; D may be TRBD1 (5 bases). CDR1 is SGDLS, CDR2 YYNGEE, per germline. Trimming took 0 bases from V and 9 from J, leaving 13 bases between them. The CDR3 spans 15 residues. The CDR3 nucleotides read TGTGCCAGCAGCGTAGCTGTCGGGGGGACTTCACCCCTCCACTTT. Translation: CASSVAVGGTSPLHF.

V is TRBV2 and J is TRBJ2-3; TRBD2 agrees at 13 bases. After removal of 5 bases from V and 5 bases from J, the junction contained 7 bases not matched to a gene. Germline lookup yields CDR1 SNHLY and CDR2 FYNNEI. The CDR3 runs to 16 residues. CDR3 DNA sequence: TGTGCCAGCAGTCCGGGACTAGCGGGGCGGGTAGATACGCAGTATTTT. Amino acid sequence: CASSPGLAGRVDTQYF.

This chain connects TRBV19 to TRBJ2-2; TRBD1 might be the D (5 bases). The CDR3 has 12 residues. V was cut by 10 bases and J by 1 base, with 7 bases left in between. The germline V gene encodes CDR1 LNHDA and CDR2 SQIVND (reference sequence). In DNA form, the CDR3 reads TGTGCCACCGGACAGAACACCGGGGAGCTGTTTTTT. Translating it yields CATGQNTGELFF.

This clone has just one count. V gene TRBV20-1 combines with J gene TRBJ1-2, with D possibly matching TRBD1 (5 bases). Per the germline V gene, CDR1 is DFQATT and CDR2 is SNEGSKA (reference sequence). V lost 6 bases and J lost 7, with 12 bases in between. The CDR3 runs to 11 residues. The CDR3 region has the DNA TGCAGTGCGATACAGGTTCCTGGCTACACCTTC. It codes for CSAIQVPGYTF.

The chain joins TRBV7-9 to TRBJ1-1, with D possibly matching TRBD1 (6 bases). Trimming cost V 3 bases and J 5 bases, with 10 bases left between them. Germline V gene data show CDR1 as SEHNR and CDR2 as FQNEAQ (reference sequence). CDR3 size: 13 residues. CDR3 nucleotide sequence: TGTGCCAGCAGCTTTCAAGGGGGAACTGAAGCTTTCTTT. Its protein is CASSFQGGTEAFF.

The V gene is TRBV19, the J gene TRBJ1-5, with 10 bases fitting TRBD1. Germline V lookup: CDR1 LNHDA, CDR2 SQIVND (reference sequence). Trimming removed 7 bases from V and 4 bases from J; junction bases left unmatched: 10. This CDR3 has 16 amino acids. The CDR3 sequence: CASTRGPGQGNQPQHF. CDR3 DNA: TGTGCCAGTACCCGCGGACCGGGACAGGGGAATCAGCCCCAGCATTTT. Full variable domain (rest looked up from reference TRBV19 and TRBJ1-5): DGGITQSPKYLFRKEGQNVTLSCEQNLNHDAMYWYRQDPGQGLRLIYYSQIVNDFQKGDIAEGYSVSREKKESFPLTVTSAQKNPTAFYLCASTRGPGQGNQPQHFGDGTRLSIL.

The CDR3 region is CASHVGRGRSNEKLFF. CDR3 DNA sequence: TGTGCCAGCCATGTCGGCAGGGGGCGAAGTAATGAAAAACTGTTTTTT. V and J are TRBV2 and TRBJ1-4; 8 bases align to TRBD1. This CDR3 region has 16 residues. Trimming took 8 bases from V and 4 from J; bases not matched to a gene: 12. Germline assignment: CDR1 SNHLY and CDR2 FYNNEI.

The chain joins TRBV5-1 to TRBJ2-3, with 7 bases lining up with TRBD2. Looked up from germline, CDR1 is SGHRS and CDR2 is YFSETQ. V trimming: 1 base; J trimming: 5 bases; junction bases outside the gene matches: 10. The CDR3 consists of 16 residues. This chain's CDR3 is CASSLPNAGVGDTQYF. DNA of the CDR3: TGCGCCAGCAGCTTGCCGAATGCGGGGGTAGGAGATACGCAGTATTTT.

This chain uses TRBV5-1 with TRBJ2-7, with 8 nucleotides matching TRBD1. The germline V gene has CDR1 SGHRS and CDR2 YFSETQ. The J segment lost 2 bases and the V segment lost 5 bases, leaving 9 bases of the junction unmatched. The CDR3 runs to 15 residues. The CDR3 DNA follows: TGCGCCAGCAGGGCCGGGACAGGTGTGACCTACGAGCAGTACTTC. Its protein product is CASRAGTGVTYEQYF.

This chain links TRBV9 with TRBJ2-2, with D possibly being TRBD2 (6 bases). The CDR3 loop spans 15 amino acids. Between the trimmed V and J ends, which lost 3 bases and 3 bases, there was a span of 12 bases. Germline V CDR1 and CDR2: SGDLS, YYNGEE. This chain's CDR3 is CASSGRGTYTGELFF. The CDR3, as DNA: TGTGCCAGCAGCGGTCGGGGGACTTACACCGGGGAGCTGTTTTTT.

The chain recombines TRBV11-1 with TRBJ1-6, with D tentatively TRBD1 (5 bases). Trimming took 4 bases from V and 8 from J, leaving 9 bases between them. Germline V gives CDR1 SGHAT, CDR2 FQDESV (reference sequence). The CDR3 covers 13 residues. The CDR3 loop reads CASSSGGYSPLHF. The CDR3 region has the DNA TGTGCCAGCAGCTCTGGGGGGTATTCACCCCTCCACTTT.

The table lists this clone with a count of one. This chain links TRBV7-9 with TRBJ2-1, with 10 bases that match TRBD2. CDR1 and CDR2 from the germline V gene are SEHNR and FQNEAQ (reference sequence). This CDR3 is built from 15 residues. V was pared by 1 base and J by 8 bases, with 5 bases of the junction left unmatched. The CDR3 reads CASSLEGTSVDEQFF. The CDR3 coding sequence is TGTGCCAGCAGCTTAGAGGGGACTAGCGTCGATGAGCAGTTCTTC.